This is a list of T cell receptor beta chains from one sample in a study of T cells in Graves' hyperthyroidism and ophthalmopathy. Via MiXCR, TCRdb re-called the multiplex PCR reads, giving one row per CDR3 protein. The data contain 550,000 to 600,000 distinct CDR3 sequences, 40% to 55% of them seen just once; the ten biggest clones take up over 15%. Material: peripheral blood or thyroid tissue (not recorded which). The receptor source for this set is an adult woman with Graves' disease, either hyperthyroidism or ophthalmopathy (not recorded which). Each CDR3 is given with its conserved first and last residue. D genes are given only for firm matches. Only part of the rows carry a size: once, few, many, or a class if the clone is expanded.

d_call clone_size j_call v_call cdr3_aa cdr3_nt
. . TRBJ2-6 TRBV19 CASSLGGALNTEAF TGTGCCAGTAGTTTGGGGGGGGCCCTGAACACTGAAGCTTTC
. . TRBJ2-2 TRBV5-1 CASSMDTNTGELFF TGCGCCAGCAGCATGGACACCAACACCGGGGAGCTGTTTTTT
. many TRBJ1-2 TRBV20-1 CSARSRSGSYGYTF TGCAGTGCTAGAAGCCGTTCGGGCAGCTATGGCTACACCTTC
. . TRBJ2-4 TRBV7-8 CASSSIIAKNIQYF TGTGCCAGCAGCTCCATTATAGCCAAAAACATTCAGTACTTC
. many TRBJ2-5 TRBV5-4 CASSLGGMKTQYF TGTGCCAGCAGTCTTGGAGGCATGAAGACCCAGTACTTC
. many TRBJ2-7 TRBV5-1 CASRRRGYEQYF TGCGCCAGCAGACGAAGAGGGTACGAGCAGTACTTC
. . TRBJ1-4 TRBV24-1 CATSASGEGEKLFF TGTGCCACCAGTGCGTCAGGGGAGGGTGAAAAACTGTTTTTT
. many TRBJ2-7 TRBV5-1 CASSLASSYEQYF TGTGCCAGCAGCTTGGCTAGCAGCTACGAGCAGTACTTC
. . TRBJ1-5 TRBV2 CASARGSNQPQHF TGTGCCAGCGCCCGGGGTAGCAATCAGCCCCAGCATTTT
TRBD1 . TRBJ2-5 TRBV2 CASSNRGRQETQYF TGTGCCAGCAGTAACAGGGGGCGCCAAGAGACCCAGTACTTC
. many TRBJ1-1 TRBV7-2 CASSLVASTEAFF TGTGCCAGCAGCTTAGTGGCATCCACTGAAGCTTTCTTT
. . TRBJ2-2 TRBV7-7 CASSLGQATGELFF TGTGCTAGCAGCTTAGGGCAGGCCACCGGGGAGCTGTTTTTT
. many TRBJ2-5 TRBV4-2 CASSQALRGTKDQETQYF TGTGCCAGCAGCCAAGCGTTGCGGGGTACGAAGGACCAAGAGACCCAGTACTTC
. . TRBJ1-1 TRBV20-1 CGSRASQGRNTEAFF TGCGGCTCTCGGGCTAGCCAGGGACGGAACACTGAAGCTTTCTTT
. . TRBJ1-2 TRBV9 CASRGEGGYTF TGTGCCAGCAGGGGGGAGGGTGGCTACACCTTC
. once TRBJ1-2 TRBV9 CASSVGAANYGYTF TGTGCCAGCAGCGTAGGGGCAGCTAACTATGGCTACACCTTC
TRBD2 . TRBJ2-7 TRBV10-3 CAISYLPGGGYEQYF TGTGCCATCAGTTACTTACCGGGAGGGGGGTACGAGCAGTACTTC
. . TRBJ2-5 TRBV24-1 CATSDPGGQPQYF TGTGCCACCAGTGACCCCGGGGGTCAGCCCCAGTACTTC
TRBD1 many TRBJ1-1 TRBV2 CASRDKTGYTEAFF TGTGCCAGCAGAGACAAGACAGGGTACACTGAAGCTTTCTTT
. many TRBJ1-5 TRBV20-1 CSATRQVGSNQPQHF TGCAGTGCTACCAGACAGGTCGGAAGCAATCAGCCCCAGCATTTT
. . TRBJ2-2 TRBV5-1 CASSLGGKNTGELFF TGTGCCAGCAGCTTAGGCGGGAAGAACACCGGGGAGCTGTTTTTT
TRBD1 many TRBJ1-5 TRBV19 CASSLPGTGDQPQHF TGTGCCAGTAGTCTACCCGGGACAGGGGATCAGCCCCAGCATTTT
. . TRBJ1-1 TRBV30 CAWSGFGENTEAFF TGTGCCTGGAGTGGGTTTGGGGAGAACACTGAAGCTTTCTTT
TRBD1 many TRBJ1-1 TRBV4-1 CASSQGQGAITEAFF TGCGCCAGCAGCCAGGGACAGGGGGCGATCACTGAAGCTTTCTTT
. . TRBJ1-1 TRBV10-2 CASFGALGNTEAFF TGCGCCAGCTTTGGAGCTCTCGGGAACACTGAAGCTTTCTTT
. . TRBJ2-5 TRBV5-6 CAVSRDQETQYF TGTGCCGTATCCCGGGACCAAGAGACCCAGTACTTC
. . TRBJ1-1 TRBV27 CASSLGVTGNTEAFF TGTGCCAGCAGTCTAGGGGTGACAGGCAACACTGAAGCTTTCTTT
TRBD1 . TRBJ2-5 TRBV29-1 CSDLRTGAGETQYF TGCAGCGACCTGAGGACAGGGGCGGGAGAGACCCAGTACTTC
. . TRBJ1-5 TRBV20-1 CSATVMGPGPNQPQHF TGCAGTGCTACCGTCATGGGGCCAGGGCCCAATCAGCCCCAGCATTTT
TRBD1 . TRBJ2-6 TRBV29-1 CSVEGTGSGANVLTF TGCAGCGTTGAAGGGACAGGGTCTGGGGCCAACGTCCTGACTTTC
TRBD1 many TRBJ1-5 TRBV4-1 CASSQVLQGAYSNQPQHF TGCGCCAGCAGCCAGGTCCTACAGGGGGCGTATAGCAATCAGCCCCAGCATTTT
TRBD2 once TRBJ2-5 TRBV7-3 CASSPVATGRPVETQYF TGTGCCAGCAGCCCAGTGGCTACCGGGAGGCCGGTAGAGACCCAGTACTTC
TRBD1 many TRBJ2-7 TRBV29-1 CSISPRDRDSYEQYF TGCAGCATCTCCCCCCGGGACAGGGATTCCTACGAGCAGTACTTC
. . TRBJ2-7 TRBV7-9 CASSQGRDAYEQYF TGCGCCAGCAGCCAAGGACGGGATGCCTACGAGCAGTACTTC
. . TRBJ1-5 TRBV19 CASRSLGVGNQPQHF TGTGCCAGTAGATCTTTGGGGGTTGGCAATCAGCCCCAGCATTTT